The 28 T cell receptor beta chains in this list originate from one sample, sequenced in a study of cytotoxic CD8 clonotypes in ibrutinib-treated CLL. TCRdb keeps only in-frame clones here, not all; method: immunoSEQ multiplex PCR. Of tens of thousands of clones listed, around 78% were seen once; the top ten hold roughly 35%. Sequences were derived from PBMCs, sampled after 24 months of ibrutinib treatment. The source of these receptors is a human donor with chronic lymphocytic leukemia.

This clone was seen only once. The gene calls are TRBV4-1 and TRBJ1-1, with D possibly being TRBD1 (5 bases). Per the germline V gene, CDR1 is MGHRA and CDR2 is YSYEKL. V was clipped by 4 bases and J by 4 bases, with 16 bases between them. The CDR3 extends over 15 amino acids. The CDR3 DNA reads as TGCGCCAGCAGCCCTAAGCGCGTCGGGGGCACTGAAGCTTTCTTT. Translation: CASSPKRVGGTEAFF.

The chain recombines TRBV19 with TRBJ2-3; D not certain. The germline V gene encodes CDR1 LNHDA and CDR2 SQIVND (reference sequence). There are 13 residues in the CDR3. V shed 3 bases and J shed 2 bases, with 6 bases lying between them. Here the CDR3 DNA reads TGTGCCAGTAGTATTGTTCCCACAGATACGCAGTATTTT. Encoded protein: CASSIVPTDTQYF.

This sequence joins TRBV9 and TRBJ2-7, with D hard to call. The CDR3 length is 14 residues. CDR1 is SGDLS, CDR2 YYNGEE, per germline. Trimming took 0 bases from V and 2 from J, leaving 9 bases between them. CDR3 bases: TGTGCCAGCAGCGTAGGTTCAGAGCCCTACGAGCAGTACTTC. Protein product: CASSVGSEPYEQYF.

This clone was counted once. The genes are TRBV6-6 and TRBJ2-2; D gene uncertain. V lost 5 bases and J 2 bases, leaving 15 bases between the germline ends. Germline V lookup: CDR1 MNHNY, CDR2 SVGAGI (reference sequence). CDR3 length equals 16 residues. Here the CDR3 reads CASSKRATANTGELFF. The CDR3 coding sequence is TGTGCCAGCAGTAAACGAGCGACTGCTAACACCGGGGAGCTGTTTTTT.

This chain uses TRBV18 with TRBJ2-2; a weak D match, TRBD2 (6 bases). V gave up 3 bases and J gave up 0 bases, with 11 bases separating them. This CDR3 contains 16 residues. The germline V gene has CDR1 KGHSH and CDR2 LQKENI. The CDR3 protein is CASSPQGGANTGELFF. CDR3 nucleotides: TGTGCCAGCTCACCCCAAGGCGGGGCGAACACCGGGGAGCTGTTTTTT.

This CDR3 reads CASSEPAGGKETQYF. DNA of the CDR3: TGCGCCAGCAGTGAACCTGCGGGTGGGAAAGAGACCCAGTACTTC. The chain couples TRBV10-2 to TRBJ2-5, with TRBD2 as a possible D gene (5 bases). Germline values: CDR1 WSHSY, CDR2 SAAADI. This CDR3 region has 15 residues. V was trimmed by 3 bases and J by 3 bases, leaving 14 bases between them.

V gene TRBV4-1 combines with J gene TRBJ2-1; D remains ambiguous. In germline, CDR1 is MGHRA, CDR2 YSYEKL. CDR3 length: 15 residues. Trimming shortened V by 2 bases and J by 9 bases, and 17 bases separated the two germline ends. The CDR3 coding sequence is TGCGCCAGCAGCCAACCATCAATCCAGTTCGGTGAGCAGTTCTTC. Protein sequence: CASSQPSIQFGEQFF.

In DNA, the CDR3 is TGTGCCAGTACAAAGGGGGCGGATTGGCGTTATGGCTACACCTTC. Protein product: CASTKGADWRYGYTF. This sequence joins TRBV19 and TRBJ1-2; 7 bases fit TRBD1. V trimming: 7 bases; J trimming: 5 bases; junction bases outside the gene matches: 13. The CDR3 length is 15 residues. The germline V gene encodes CDR1 LNHDA and CDR2 SQIVND (reference sequence).

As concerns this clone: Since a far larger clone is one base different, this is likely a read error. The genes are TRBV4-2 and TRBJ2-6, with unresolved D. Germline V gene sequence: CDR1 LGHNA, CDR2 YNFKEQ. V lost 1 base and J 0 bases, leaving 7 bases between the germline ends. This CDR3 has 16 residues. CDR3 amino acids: CASSQGVVSGANVLTF. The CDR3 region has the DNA TGTGCCAGCAGCCAAGGGGTTGTCTCTGGGGCCAACGTCCTGACTTTC.

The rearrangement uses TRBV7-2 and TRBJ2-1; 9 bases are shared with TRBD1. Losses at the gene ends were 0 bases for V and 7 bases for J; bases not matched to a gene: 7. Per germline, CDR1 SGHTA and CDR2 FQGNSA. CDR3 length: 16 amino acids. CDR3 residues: CASSLAPGQGRNEQFF. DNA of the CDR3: TGTGCCAGCAGCTTAGCGCCAGGACAGGGGAGGAATGAGCAGTTCTTC.

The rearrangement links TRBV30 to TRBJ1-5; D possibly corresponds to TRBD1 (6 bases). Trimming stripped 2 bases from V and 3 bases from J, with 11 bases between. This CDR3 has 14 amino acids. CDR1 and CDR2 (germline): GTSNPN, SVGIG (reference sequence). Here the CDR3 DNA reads TGTGCCTGGAGTCGTGACAGGACCAATCAGCCCCAGCATTTT. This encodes CAWSRDRTNQPQHF.

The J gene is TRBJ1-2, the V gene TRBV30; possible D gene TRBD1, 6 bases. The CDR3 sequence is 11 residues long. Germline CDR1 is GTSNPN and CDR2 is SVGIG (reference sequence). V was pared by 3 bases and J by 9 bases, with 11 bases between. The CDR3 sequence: CAWSPGVRYTF. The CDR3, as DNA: TGTGCCTGGAGCCCAGGGGTTCGCTACACCTTC.

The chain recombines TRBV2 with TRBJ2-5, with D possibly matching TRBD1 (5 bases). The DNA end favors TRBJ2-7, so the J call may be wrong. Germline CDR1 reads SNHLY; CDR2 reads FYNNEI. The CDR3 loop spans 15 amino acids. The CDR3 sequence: CASCKPGRDSYEQYF. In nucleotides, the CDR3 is TGTGCCAGCTGCAAGCCAGGCAGGGACTCCTACGAGCAGTACTTC.

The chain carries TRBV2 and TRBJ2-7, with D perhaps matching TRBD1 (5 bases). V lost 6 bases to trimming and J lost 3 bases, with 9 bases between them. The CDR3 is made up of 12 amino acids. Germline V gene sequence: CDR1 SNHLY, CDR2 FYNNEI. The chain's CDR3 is CASRADSYEQYF. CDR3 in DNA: TGTGCCAGCAGAGCCGACAGCTACGAGCAGTACTTC.

Here the CDR3 DNA reads TGCGCCAGCAGCTTCCCATCAAGGGGGAGGAGCACCGGGGAGCTGTTTTTT. Its translation: CASSFPSRGRSTGELFF. V and J are TRBV5-1 and TRBJ2-2; D tentatively reads TRBD1 or TRBD2 (6 bases each). CDR1 SGHRS and CDR2 YFSETQ come from the germline V gene. Between the trimmed V and J ends, which lost 2 bases and 4 bases, there was a span of 18 bases. The CDR3 spans 17 residues.

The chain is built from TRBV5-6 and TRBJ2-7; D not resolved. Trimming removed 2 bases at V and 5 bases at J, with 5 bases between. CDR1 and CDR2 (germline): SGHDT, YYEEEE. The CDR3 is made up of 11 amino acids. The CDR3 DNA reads TGTGCCAGCAGCTTATGGGACGAGCAGTACTTC. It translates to CASSLWDEQYF.

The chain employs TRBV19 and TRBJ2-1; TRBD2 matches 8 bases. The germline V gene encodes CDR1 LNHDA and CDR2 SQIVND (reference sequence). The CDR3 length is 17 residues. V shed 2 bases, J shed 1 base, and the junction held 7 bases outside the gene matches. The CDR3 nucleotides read TGTGCCAGTAGTATAACTAGCGGAGAAGCTTCCTACAATGAGCAGTTCTTC. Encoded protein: CASSITSGEASYNEQFF.

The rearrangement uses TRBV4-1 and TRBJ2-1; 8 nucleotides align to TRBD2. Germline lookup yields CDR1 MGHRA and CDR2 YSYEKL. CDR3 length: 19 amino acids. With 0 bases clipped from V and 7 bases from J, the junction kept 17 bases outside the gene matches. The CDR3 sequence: CASSQDPAGLAAGRNEQFF. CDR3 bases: TGCGCCAGCAGCCAAGATCCGGCAGGACTAGCAGCCGGACGAAATGAGCAGTTCTTC.

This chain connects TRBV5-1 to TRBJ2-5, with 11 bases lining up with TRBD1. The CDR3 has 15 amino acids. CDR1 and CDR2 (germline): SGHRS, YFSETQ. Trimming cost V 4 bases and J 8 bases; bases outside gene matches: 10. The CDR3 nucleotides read TGCGCCAGCAGCCCACCGCCGGGACAGGGGGGTACCCAGTACTTC. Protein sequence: CASSPPPGQGGTQYF.

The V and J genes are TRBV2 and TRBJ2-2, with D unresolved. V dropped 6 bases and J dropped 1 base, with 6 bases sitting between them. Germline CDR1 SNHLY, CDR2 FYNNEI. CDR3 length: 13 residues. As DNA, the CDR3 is TGTGCCAGCAGGACCGAGAACACCGGGGAGCTGTTTTTT. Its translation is CASRTENTGELFF.

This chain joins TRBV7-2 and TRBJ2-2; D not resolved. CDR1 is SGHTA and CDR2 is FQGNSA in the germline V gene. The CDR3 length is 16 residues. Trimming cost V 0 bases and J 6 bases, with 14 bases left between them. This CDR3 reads CASSLAVVGWAGELFF. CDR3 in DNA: TGTGCCAGCAGCTTAGCGGTTGTAGGCTGGGCCGGGGAGCTGTTTTTT.

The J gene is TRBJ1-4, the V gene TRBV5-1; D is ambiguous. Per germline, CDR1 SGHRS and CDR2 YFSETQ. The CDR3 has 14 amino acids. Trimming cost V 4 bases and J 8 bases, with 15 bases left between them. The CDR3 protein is CASSNSSRGEKLFF. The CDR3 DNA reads TGCGCCAGCAGCAACAGTTCTCGAGGGGAAAAACTGTTTTTT.

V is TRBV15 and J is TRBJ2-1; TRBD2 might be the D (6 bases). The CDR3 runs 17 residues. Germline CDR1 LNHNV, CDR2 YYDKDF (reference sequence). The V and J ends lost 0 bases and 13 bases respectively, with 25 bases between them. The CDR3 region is CATSRDWGDGGGVEQFF. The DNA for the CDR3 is TGTGCCACCAGCAGAGATTGGGGAGATGGCGGCGGGGTGGAACAGTTCTTC. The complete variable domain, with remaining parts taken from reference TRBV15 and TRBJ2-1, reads DAMVIQNPRYQVTQFGKPVTLSCSQTLNHNVMYWYQQKSSQAPKLLFHYYDKDFNNEADTPDNFQSRRPNTSFCFLDIRSPGLGDTAMYLCATSRDWGDGGGVEQFFGPGTRLTVL.

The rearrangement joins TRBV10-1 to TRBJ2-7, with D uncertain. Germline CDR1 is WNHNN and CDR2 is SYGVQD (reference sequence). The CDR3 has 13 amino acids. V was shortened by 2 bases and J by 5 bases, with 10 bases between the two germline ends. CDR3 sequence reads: CASSEGLNDEQYF. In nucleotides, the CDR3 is TGCGCCAGCAGTGAGGGGTTAAATGACGAGCAGTACTTC.

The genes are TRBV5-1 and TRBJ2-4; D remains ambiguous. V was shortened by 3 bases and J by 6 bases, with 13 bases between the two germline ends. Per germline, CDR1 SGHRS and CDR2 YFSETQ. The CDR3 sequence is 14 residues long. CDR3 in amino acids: CASSSPGSANIQYF. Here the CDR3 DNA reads TGCGCCAGCAGCTCCCCCGGTTCCGCAAACATTCAGTACTTC. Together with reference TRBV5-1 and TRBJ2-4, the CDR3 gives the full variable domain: KAGVTQTPRYLIKTRGQQVTLSCSPISGHRSVSWYQQTPGQGLQFLFEYFSETQRNKGNFPGRFSGRQFSNSRSEMNVSTLELGDSALYLCASSSPGSANIQYFGAGTRLSVL.

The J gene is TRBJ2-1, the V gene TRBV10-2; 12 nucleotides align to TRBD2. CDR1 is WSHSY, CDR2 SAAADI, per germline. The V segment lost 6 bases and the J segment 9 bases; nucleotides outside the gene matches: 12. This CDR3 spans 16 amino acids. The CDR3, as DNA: TGCGCCAGCAGAAGACTAGCGGGAGATCGTTTGGGTGAGCAGTTCTTC. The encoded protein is CASRRLAGDRLGEQFF.

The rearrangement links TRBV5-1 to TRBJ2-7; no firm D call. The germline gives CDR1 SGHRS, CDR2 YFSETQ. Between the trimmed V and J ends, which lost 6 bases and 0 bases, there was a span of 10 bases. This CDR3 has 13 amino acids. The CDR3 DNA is TGCGCCAGCAATTACGGAAGCTCCTACGAGCAGTACTTC. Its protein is CASNYGSSYEQYF.

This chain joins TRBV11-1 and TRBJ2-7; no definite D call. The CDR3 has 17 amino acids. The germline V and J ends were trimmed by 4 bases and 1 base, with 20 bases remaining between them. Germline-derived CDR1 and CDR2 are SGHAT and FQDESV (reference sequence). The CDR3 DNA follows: TGTGCCAGCAGCTCGTCCGTTGCGGTTTACGAATCCTACGAGCAGTACTTC. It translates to CASSSSVAVYESYEQYF.